Each of the 13 T cell receptor beta chains below was sequenced from the same sample in a study of cytomegalovirus exposure and HLA in healthy donors. Use of 60 Vbeta and 13 Jbeta primers characterized the PCR. Libraries were prepared by immunoSEQ multiplex PCR; TCRdb keeps only in-frame clonotypes and omits some of them. The sample shows tens of thousands of clones, 60% to 80% of them seen only once. The source material was PBMCs. The receptors stem from a man aged 30 to 39 in good health and CMV-seronegative.

V gene TRBV19 combines with J gene TRBJ2-2, with D uncertain. Germline V gene data show CDR1 as LNHDA and CDR2 as SQIVND (reference sequence). Trimming took off 3 bases at V and 4 bases at J, with 9 bases between the two ends. CDR3 size: 14 residues. The DNA of the CDR3 is TGTGCCAGTAGTATTCAGTCGGGCACCGGGGAGCTGTTTTTT. Translating gives CASSIQSGTGELFF.

The chain combines TRBV19 with TRBJ2-7; D uncertain. The germline CDR1 and CDR2 sequences are LNHDA and SQIVND (reference sequence). The CDR3 contains 15 residues. The V end was cut by 4 bases, the J end by 0 bases, with 13 bases between. CDR3 nucleotides: TGTGCCAGTAGTACCAAGGCGGTATCCTCCTACGAGCAGTACTTC. Its translation is CASSTKAVSSYEQYF.

This rearrangement joins TRBV2 to TRBJ2-2, with 11 bases fitting TRBD1. From germline, CDR1 is SNHLY and CDR2 FYNNEI. Trimming at V came to 7 bases and at J to 5 bases, leaving 9 bases not matched to a gene. This CDR3 has 16 amino acids. CDR3 in DNA: TGTGCCAGCACCGCCGTCGGACAGGGGGCAACCGGGGAGCTGTTTTTT. It codes for CASTAVGQGATGELFF.

The V call is TRBV6-1, the J call TRBJ2-7, with 8 bases fitting TRBD1. CDR1 is MNHNS, CDR2 SASEGT, per germline. Unmatched junction bases numbered 10, after V lost 7 bases and J lost 5 bases. This CDR3 has 14 amino acids. CDR3 DNA sequence: TGTGCCAGCATTCCTGGACAGGGACGAGACGAGCAGTACTTC. Its translation: CASIPGQGRDEQYF.

The chain has TRBV4-2 and TRBJ2-5, with unresolved D. Trimming cost V 0 bases and J 4 bases, with 9 bases left between them. The CDR3 runs to 14 residues. Germline lookup yields CDR1 LGHNA and CDR2 YNFKEQ. The CDR3 nucleotides are TGTGCCAGCAGCCAAGATCGCGCCATAGAGACCCAGTACTTC. Amino acids: CASSQDRAIETQYF.

This clone occurred a few times. This chain joins TRBV28 and TRBJ2-7; 10 positions match TRBD1. V dropped 1 base and J dropped 4; count of bases not matched to a gene: 7. Germline assignment: CDR1 MDHEN and CDR2 SYDVKM. CDR3 length: 16 residues. The CDR3 region has the DNA TGTGCCAGCAGTTTATTAGGGGGACAGGGGACATACGAGCAGTACTTC. Translation gives CASSLLGGQGTYEQYF.

This chain joins TRBV18 and TRBJ2-5, with 12 bases identical to TRBD2. Germline-derived CDR1 and CDR2 are KGHSH and LQKENI. The CDR3 length is 16 residues. Losses at the gene ends were 3 bases for V and 1 base for J; bases not matched to a gene: 3. The CDR3 is CASSPGTSGSQETQYF. The CDR3 nucleotides are TGTGCCAGCTCACCTGGGACTAGCGGGTCCCAAGAGACCCAGTACTTC.

This clone turned up a few times. The chain employs TRBV25-1 and TRBJ2-7, with 9 bases that match TRBD2. Per germline, CDR1 MGHDK and CDR2 SYGVNS. V gave up 2 bases and J gave up 1 base; unmatched junction bases: 3. This CDR3 contains 15 residues. The CDR3 DNA reads TGTGCCAGCAGTGAACTAGCGGGGCCATCCTACGAGCAGTACTTC. Amino acid sequence: CASSELAGPSYEQYF.

The chain's CDR3 is CASSLSGAKNIQYF. The CDR3 bases are TGTGCCAGCAGTTTATCCGGGGCCAAAAACATTCAGTACTTC. The V call is TRBV28, the J call TRBJ2-4, with D unclear. V gave up 1 base and J gave up 1 base, with 5 bases separating them. The length of the CDR3 is 14 residues. Germline V gene lookup returns CDR1 MDHEN and CDR2 SYDVKM.

CDR3 sequence reads: CASSFPPGGQGYGYTF. CDR3 DNA sequence: TGTGCCAGCAGTTTTCCCCCGGGGGGCCAGGGGTATGGCTACACCTTC. The gene calls are TRBV28 and TRBJ1-2, with D tentatively TRBD1 (6 bases). With 3 bases removed from V and 5 bases from J, the gap between germline ends came to 19 bases. Germline V gene lookup returns CDR1 MDHEN and CDR2 SYDVKM. The CDR3 spans 16 residues.

The V gene is TRBV5-1, the J gene TRBJ1-1; 7 nucleotides line up with TRBD1. Germline V gene data show CDR1 as SGHRS and CDR2 as YFSETQ. V lost 4 bases to trimming and J lost 1 base; unmatched junction nucleotides: 13. The CDR3 has 17 residues. This CDR3 reads CASSDPTGPPTNTEAFF. The CDR3 DNA follows: TGCGCCAGCAGCGACCCGACAGGGCCTCCGACGAACACTGAAGCTTTCTTT.

CDR3 in DNA: TGTGCCAGCAGTGAATTAGGGGGCACTGAAGCTTTCTTT. The encoded protein is CASSELGGTEAFF. The genes are TRBV6-1 and TRBJ1-1; a possible D gene is TRBD1 (6 bases). CDR1 and CDR2 from the germline V gene are MNHNS and SASEGT. With 2 bases removed from V and 4 bases from J, the gap between germline ends came to 8 bases. There are 13 residues in the CDR3.

V is TRBV18 and J is TRBJ2-7, with 12 bases aligning to TRBD1. V gave up 6 bases and J gave up 4 bases; unmatched junction bases: 4. The CDR3 is 14 residues long. CDR1 is KGHSH and CDR2 is LQKENI in the germline V gene. The chain's CDR3 is CASSPGQGAYEQYF. The CDR3, as DNA: TGTGCCAGCTCCCCGGGACAGGGGGCGTACGAGCAGTACTTC.